This is a list of T cell receptor beta chains from one sample in a study of blood T cells in healthy people across ages. TCRdb called the 5' RACE reads again in MiXCR, with one record for every CDR3 protein. In the table there are fewer than 1 million distinct CDR3 sequences, more than 40% of which are singletons. The sequenced sample was blood. All receptors come from a man between 60 and 75 years old in good health. CDR3s include the opening cysteine and the closing phenylalanine or tryptophan.

j_call	v_call	cdr3_aa
TRBJ2-3	TRBV9	CASSVRTGGVKTQYF
-	TRBV7-2	CASRLSGEGTYEQYF
TRBJ2-3	TRBV5-1	CASSLQGTSDTQYF
TRBJ2-3	TRBV4-3	CASSQDRKDTQYF
TRBJ2-1	TRBV29-1	CSVEKINEQFF
TRBJ2-6	TRBV29-1	CSVEVWDRYSGANVLTF
TRBJ1-4	TRBV7-9	CASSLSGGEEKLFF
TRBJ1-1	TRBV12-3/TRBV12-4	CASRTPGQGSSTEAFF
TRBJ1-2	TRBV7-2	CASSLASIAGYTF
TRBJ2-2	TRBV12-3/TRBV12-4	CASSPLDGNTGELFF
TRBJ2-2	TRBV30	CAWSATSGGRGTGELFF
TRBJ2-5	TRBV5-6	CASSARDRTKSETQYF
TRBJ2-2	TRBV7-2	CASSLGLASNGELFF
TRBJ2-5	TRBV11-3	CASSLVGQNQETQYF
TRBJ1-2	TRBV12-3/TRBV12-4	CASSPKRGGLYGYTF
TRBJ2-1	TRBV10-3	CAISESGGQFVDEQFF
TRBJ2-7	TRBV20-1	CSASQGSVAYEQYF
TRBJ2-1	TRBV19	CASSETSGVGNEQFF
TRBJ2-2	TRBV4-1	CASRAGNTGELFF
TRBJ2-1	TRBV10-3	CAITGTSGGYNEQFF
TRBJ2-3	TRBV29-1	CSVGGAFRYF
TRBJ2-2	TRBV7-9	CASSPSPASVNTGELFF
TRBJ2-1	TRBV29-1	CSVADNEQFF
TRBJ2-7	TRBV25-1	CASSALYEQYF
TRBJ2-7	TRBV3-1	CASSLTGVSSEQYF
TRBJ1-4	TRBV25-1	CASSENFPSNEKLFF
TRBJ2-7	TRBV12-3/TRBV12-4	CASGPPSERYF
TRBJ2-7	TRBV29-1	CSVEAGGGYEQYF
TRBJ2-1	TRBV20-1	CSASLSSTYNEQFF
TRBJ1-2	TRBV6-2/TRBV6-3	CASRRDRGRGGYGYTF
TRBJ2-5	TRBV5-1	CASSSGQPNQETQYF
TRBJ2-3	TRBV20-1	CSAFASGGTTDTQYF
TRBJ2-5	TRBV11-3	CASSLSRAAETQYF
-	TRBV28	CASSFTGRTLGTQYF
TRBJ1-1	TRBV6-2/TRBV6-3	CASSSGPRGNTEAFF
TRBJ2-5	TRBV3-1	CASSQDQGTTGGTQYF
TRBJ2-5	TRBV5-1	CASSPVRGRQETQYF
TRBJ2-7	TRBV3-1	CASSCNYRGSYF
-	TRBV9	CASSPHGDRGNEQYF
TRBJ2-1	TRBV11-2	CASRQSRRGSVGQFF
TRBJ2-1	TRBV6-2/TRBV6-3	CASMVAGGTYNERYF
TRBJ1-2	TRBV27	CASSVGQSNYGYTF
TRBJ1-4	TRBV29-1	CSVAPGQGSEKLFF
TRBJ2-7	TRBV6-2/TRBV6-3	CASSYNRGETSYEQYF
TRBJ2-7	TRBV27	CASRTPGQGYEQYF
TRBJ2-5	TRBV12-3/TRBV12-4	CASSLFGGQETQYF